The sequence of this T cell receptor beta chain was determined in a study of T cells in Graves' hyperthyroidism and ophthalmopathy. This clonotype was observed at least ten times. Its antigen is not identified. Relative to the germline gene, one junction end is altered; a read error may explain this. Template material for amplifying TCR beta CDR3 regions consisted of RNA transcripts. The HTBI primer set drove a first-round RT-PCR of the TCR CDR3. TCRdb re-called the multiplex PCR reads through MiXCR, storing one row per CDR3 protein. The table shows about 52,000 distinct CDR3 sequences, with around 48% occurring only once. This CDR3 has 15 amino acids. The germline gives CDR1 MNHNS, CDR2 SASEGT. Study-wide results and caveats: Most thyroid clonotypes that were expanded above 0.001 also turned up in blood.

The sequenced sample consisted of blood. The source of this sequence is a woman between 45 and 65 years old with Graves' ophthalmopathy. The chain recombines TRBV6-1 with TRBJ2-5, with 7 nucleotides matching TRBD1. CDR3 region: CANIPDRERRETQYF. CDR3 sequence (DNA): TGTGCCAACATACCCGACAGGGAGAGGCGAGAGACCCAGTACTTT.